The rows below give T cell receptor beta chains drawn from one sample of a study of post-analysis software for immune sequencing data. Each CDR3 protein gets one entry after TCRdb re-called the PCR reads with MiXCR. The sample has roughly 540,000 distinct CDR3 sequences; roughly 34% are singletons. What was sequenced was blood. Every receptor here comes from a girl aged 2-17 years with multiple sclerosis. Each CDR3 is given with its conserved first and last residue. Size is stated for part of the rows, as once, few or many counts, or as a class when the clone is expanded.

V | size | CDR3
TRBV20-1 | few | CSASAEQYF
TRBV4-1 | few | CASSRGQANTEAFF
TRBV20-1 | NA | CSARGVSEAFF
TRBV28 | NA | CASSAGRYEQYF
TRBV3-1 | NA | CASSQEWLADSGANVLTF
TRBV25-1 | NA | CASSTGAHGYTF
TRBV6-5 | NA | CASSYMAGGNGYTF
TRBV20-1 | NA | CSARGDTGELFF
TRBV9 | few | CASSESIGIYDEQYF
TRBV19 | NA | CASSIYASGDIYNEQYF
TRBV24-1 | NA | CATSDLSDRRFF
TRBV6-5 | NA | CASARTSNQPQHF
TRBV6-1 | NA | CASSIRQGPYEQYF
TRBV3-1 | NA | CASSQDGYTQETQYF
TRBV24-1 | few | CATSDPSTGVNEQFF
TRBV10-3 | NA | CAISESRGRSEKRFF
TRBV18 | few | CASSLYPGSDQPQHF
TRBV5-1 | NA | CASSLDGARDSPNNEQFF
TRBV12-3/TRBV12-4 | NA | CASSFPPGEKLFF
TRBV7-2 | few | CASSVGHLQGYTF
TRBV11-2 | NA | CASSFTKPGAWNSPLHF
TRBV4-1 | NA | CASSQTAARGQGSGDTQYF
TRBV10-3 | NA | CAISEGQLAYGYTF
TRBV18 | few | CASSPRTDSSYEQYF
TRBV7-3 | NA | CASSFGGQGTEAFF
TRBV6-5 | few | CASSYNRGSGYTF